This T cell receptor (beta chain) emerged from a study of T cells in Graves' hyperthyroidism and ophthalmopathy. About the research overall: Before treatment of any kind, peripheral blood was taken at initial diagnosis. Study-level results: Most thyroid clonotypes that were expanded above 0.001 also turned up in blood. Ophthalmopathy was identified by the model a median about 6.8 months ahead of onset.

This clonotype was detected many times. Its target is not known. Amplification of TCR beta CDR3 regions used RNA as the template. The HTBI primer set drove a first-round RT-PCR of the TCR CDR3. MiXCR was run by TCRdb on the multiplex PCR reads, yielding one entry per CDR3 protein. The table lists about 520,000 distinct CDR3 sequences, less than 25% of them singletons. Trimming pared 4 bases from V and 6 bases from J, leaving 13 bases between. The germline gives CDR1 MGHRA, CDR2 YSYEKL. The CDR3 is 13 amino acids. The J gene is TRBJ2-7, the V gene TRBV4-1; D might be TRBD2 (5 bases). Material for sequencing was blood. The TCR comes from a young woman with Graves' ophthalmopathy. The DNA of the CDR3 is TGCGCCAGCAGCCCACTAGGTGGAGGCGAGCAGTACTTC. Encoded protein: CASSPLGGGEQYF.